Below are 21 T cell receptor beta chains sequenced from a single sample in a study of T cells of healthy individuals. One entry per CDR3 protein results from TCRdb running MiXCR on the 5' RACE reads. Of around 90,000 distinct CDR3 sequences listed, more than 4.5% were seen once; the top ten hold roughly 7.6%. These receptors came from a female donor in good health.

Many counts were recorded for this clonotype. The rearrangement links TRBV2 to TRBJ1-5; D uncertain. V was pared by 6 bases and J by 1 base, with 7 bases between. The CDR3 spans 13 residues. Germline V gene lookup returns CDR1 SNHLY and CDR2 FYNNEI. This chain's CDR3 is CASRLRSNQPQHF. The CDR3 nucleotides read TGTGCCAGCAGGTTACGCAGCAATCAGCCCCAGCATTTT.

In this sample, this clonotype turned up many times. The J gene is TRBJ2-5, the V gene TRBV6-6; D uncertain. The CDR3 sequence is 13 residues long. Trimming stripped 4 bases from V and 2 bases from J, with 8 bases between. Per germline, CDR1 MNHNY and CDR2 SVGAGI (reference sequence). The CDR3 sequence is CASSWDTQETQYF. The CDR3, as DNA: TGTGCCAGCAGTTGGGATACACAAGAGACCCAGTACTTC.

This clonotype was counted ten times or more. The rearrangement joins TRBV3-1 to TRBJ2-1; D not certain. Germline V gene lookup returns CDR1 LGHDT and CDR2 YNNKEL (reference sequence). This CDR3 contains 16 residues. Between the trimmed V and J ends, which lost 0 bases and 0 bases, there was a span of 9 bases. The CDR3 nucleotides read TGTGCCAGCAGCCAAGACGTGGGAAGCTCCTACAATGAGCAGTTCTTC. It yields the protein CASSQDVGSSYNEQFF.

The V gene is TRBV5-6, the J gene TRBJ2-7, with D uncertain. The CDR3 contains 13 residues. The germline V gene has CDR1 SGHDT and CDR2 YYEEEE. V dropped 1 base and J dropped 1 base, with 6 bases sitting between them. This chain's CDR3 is CASSLWDSYEQYF. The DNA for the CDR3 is TGTGCCAGCAGCTTGTGGGATTCCTACGAGCAGTACTTC. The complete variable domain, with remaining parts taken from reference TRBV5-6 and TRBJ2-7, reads DAGVTQSPTHLIKTRGQQVTLRCSPKSGHDTVSWYQQALGQGPQFIFQYYEEEERQRGNFPDRFSGHQFPNYSSELNVNALLLGDSALYLCASSLWDSYEQYFGPGTRLTVT.

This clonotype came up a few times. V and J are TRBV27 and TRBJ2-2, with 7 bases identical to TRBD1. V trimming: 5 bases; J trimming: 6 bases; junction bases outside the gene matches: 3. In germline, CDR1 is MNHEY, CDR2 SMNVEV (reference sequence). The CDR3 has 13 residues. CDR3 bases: TGTGCCAGCAGTCAGGGGGATTCCGGGGAGCTGTTTTTT. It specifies CASSQGDSGELFF.

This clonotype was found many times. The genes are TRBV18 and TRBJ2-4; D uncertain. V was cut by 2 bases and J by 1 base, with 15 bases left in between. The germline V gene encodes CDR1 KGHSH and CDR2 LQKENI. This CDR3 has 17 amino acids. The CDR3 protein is CASSPLAANNAKNIQYF. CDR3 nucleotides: TGTGCCAGCTCACCATTGGCAGCTAATAATGCCAAAAACATTCAGTACTTC.

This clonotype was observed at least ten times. In DNA, the CDR3 is TGCGCCAGCAGCCAAGAACTCCCAGGACTATTCACTGAAGCTTTCTTT. Translating gives CASSQELPGLFTEAFF. The chain uses TRBV4-1 and TRBJ1-1, with unresolved D. The CDR3 contains 16 residues. The V gene lost 0 bases and the J gene lost 4 bases, with 15 bases spanning the gap. The germline V gene encodes CDR1 MGHRA and CDR2 YSYEKL.

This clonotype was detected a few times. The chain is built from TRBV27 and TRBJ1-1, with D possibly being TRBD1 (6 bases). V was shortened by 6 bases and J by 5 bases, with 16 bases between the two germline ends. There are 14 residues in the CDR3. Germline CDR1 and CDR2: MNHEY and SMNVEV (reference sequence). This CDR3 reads CASRLNREGTEAFF. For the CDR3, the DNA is TGTGCCAGCAGGCTAAACAGGGAGGGGACTGAAGCTTTCTTT.

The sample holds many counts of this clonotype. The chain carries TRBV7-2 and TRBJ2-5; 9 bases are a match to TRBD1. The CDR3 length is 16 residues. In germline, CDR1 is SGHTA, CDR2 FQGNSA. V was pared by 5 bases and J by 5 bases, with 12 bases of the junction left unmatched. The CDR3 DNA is TGTGCCAGCAGCCTAATTTGGACAGGGGCTCGGGAGACCCAGTACTTC. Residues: CASSLIWTGARETQYF.

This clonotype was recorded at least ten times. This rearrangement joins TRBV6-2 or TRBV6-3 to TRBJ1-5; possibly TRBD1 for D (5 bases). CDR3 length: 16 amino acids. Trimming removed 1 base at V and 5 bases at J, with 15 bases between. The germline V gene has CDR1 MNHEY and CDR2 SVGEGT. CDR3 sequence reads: CASSYLGARGDQPQHF. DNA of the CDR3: TGTGCCAGCAGTTACTTAGGGGCGAGGGGCGATCAGCCCCAGCATTTT.

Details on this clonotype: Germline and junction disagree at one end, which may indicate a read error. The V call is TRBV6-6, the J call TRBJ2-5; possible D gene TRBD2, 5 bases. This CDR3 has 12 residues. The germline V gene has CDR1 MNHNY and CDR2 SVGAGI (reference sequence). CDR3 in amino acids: CASSYSGETEYF. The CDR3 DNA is TGTGCCAGCAGTTACTCCGGGGAGACCGAGTACTTC.

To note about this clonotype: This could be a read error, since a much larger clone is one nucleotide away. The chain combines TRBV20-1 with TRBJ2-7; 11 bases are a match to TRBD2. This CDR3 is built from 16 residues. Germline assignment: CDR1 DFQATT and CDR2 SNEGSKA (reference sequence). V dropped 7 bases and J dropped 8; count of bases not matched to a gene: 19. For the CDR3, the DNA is TGCAGTGTCCCGACTAGCGGGAATTCCGCGGTTGGGAAGCAGTACTTC. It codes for CSVPTSGNSAVGKQYF.

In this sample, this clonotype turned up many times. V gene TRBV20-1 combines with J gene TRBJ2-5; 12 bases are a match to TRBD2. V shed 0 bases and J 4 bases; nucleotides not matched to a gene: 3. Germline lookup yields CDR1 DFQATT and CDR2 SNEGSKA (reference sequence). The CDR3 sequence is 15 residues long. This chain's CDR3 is CSARDWGLAGETQYF. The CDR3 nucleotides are TGCAGTGCTAGAGATTGGGGACTAGCGGGAGAGACCCAGTACTTC.

The CDR3, as DNA: TGCAGTGCAGCATCCGCCCGGGATAATTCACCCCTCCACTTT. Translated, it gives CSAASARDNSPLHF. The chain joins TRBV20-1 to TRBJ1-6, with D hard to call. The V end lost 6 bases, the J end lost 5 bases, and 14 bases lay between the germline ends. The CDR3 runs to 14 residues. The germline CDR1 and CDR2 sequences are DFQATT and SNEGSKA (reference sequence).

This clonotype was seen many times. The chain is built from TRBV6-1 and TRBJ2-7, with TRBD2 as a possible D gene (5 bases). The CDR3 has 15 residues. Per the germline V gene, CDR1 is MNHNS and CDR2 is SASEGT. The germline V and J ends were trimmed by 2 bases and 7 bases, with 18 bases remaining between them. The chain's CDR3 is CASSERFEGEWEQYF. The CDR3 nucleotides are TGTGCCAGCAGTGAACGATTTGAGGGAGAGTGGGAGCAGTACTTC.

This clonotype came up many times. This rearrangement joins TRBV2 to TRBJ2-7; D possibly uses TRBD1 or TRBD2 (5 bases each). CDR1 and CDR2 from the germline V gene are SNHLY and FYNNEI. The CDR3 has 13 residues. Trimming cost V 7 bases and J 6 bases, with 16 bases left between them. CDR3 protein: CASMERERGEQYF. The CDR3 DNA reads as TGTGCCAGCATGGAACGGGAAAGGGGCGAGCAGTACTTC.

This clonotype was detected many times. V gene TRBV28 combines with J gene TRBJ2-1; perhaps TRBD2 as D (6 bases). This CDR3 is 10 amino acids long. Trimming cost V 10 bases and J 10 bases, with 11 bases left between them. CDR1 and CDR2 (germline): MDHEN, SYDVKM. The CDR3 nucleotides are TGTGCCATCGGAGGGACGGAGCAGTTCTTC. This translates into CAIGGTEQFF.

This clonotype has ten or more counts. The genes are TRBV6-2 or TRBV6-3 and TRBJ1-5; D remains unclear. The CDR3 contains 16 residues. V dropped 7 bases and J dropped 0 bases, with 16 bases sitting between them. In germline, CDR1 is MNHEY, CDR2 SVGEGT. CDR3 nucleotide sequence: TGTGCCAGCACTGAATCCCGACGGTATAGCAATCAGCCCCAGCATTTT. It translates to CASTESRRYSNQPQHF.

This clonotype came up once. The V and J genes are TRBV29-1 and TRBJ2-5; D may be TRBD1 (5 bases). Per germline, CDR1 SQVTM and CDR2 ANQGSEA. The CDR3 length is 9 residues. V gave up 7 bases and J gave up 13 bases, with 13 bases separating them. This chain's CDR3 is CSGTRSRYF. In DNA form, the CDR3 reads TGCAGCGGGACAAGGAGTCGGTACTTC. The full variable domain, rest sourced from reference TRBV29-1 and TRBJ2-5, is SAVISQKPSRDICQRGTSLTIQCQVDSQVTMMFWYRQQPGQSLTLIATANQGSEATYESGFVIDKFPISRPNLTFSTLTVSNMSPEDSSIYLCSGTRSRYFGPGTRLLVL.

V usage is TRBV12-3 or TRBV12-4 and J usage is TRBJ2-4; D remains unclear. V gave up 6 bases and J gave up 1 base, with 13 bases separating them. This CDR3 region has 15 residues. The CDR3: CASSPLLEAKNIQYF. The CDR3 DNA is TGTGCCAGCAGCCCTCTCCTCGAGGCCAAAAACATTCAGTACTTC.

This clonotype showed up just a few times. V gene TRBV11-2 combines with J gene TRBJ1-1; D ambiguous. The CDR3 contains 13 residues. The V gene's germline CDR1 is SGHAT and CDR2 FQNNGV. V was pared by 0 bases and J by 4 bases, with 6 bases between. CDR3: CASSLEELTEAFF. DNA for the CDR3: TGTGCCAGCAGCTTAGAGGAGCTCACTGAAGCTTTCTTT.